The source of this TCR beta chain is a study of blood T cells in healthy people across ages. A sample-barcoded 5' primer and a J-beta primer mix were used in a second PCR of roughly 7 to 11 cycles. Every cDNA molecule bore a tag from a template-switch adaptor containing 12 random nucleotides. Each CDR3 protein is one row after TCRdb ran MiXCR on the 5' RACE reads. The sample lists roughly 800,000 distinct CDR3 sequences; 53% were seen once. This CDR3 is built from 15 residues. CDR1 SGHDN and CDR2 FVKESK come from the germline V gene. The clonotype was recovered from a man older than 75 in good health. The genes are TRBV14 and TRBJ2-1; no clear D gene. TRBJ2-7 matches the DNA end more closely, so the J call is doubtful. Source material: blood. Written as DNA, the CDR3 is TGTGCCAGCAGCCAAGGCACCCCTCTCTACAATGAGCAGTACTTC. Translation gives CASSQGTPLYNEQYF.